The source of this T cell receptor beta chain is a study of cytomegalovirus exposure and HLA in healthy donors. The CDR3 is 19 residues long. Germline V gives CDR1 LGHNA, CDR2 YSLEER. J was trimmed by 0 bases and V by 0 bases; bases with no gene match: 10. It was with 60 Vbeta and 13 Jbeta primers that the PCR ran. Original data processing: Later work found approximately 80 million unique TCR beta chains, with approximately 12 million shared. Data came from immunoSEQ multiplex PCR; TCRdb stores just in-frame clones and leaves some out. The V and J calls and the clone size are those of that table, but D and trimming were determined from the DNA. The table has more than 120,000 clones, 82% seen once; the top ten hold more than 2.5%. This clone was seen a handful of times. Its antigen is currently unknown. Study conclusions and caveats: According to reports, the classifier identified cytomegalovirus status with high specificity and sensitivity. TRBV6-2, TRBV6-3 and some other V segments were excluded as indistinguishable.

The sequenced sample was PBMCs. The clonotype originates from a male donor in good health and CMV-seronegative. This chain connects TRBV4-3 to TRBJ1-4; 7 positions match TRBD1. This CDR3 reads CASSQDLVTGLATNEKLFF. Written as DNA, the CDR3 is TGCGCCAGCAGCCAAGATCTCGTGACAGGGCTTGCAACTAATGAAAAACTGTTTTTT.